One and the same sample provided the 16 T cell receptor beta chains below, sequenced in a study of cytomegalovirus exposure and HLA in healthy donors. Assay: immunoSEQ multiplex PCR; the TCRdb copy retains only in-frame clones and omits some. The table lists over 50,000 clones, about 95% of them singletons. The specimen was PBMCs. These receptors originate from a young woman in good health and CMV-seronegative.

This chain's CDR3 is CASSHRGNQPQHF. CDR3 nucleotide sequence: TGTGCCAGCAGCCACAGGGGGAATCAGCCCCAGCATTTT. The chain links TRBV13 to TRBJ1-5; 8 nucleotides agree with TRBD1. The CDR3 has 13 residues. The germline CDR1 and CDR2 sequences are PRHDT and FYEKMQ (reference sequence). Trimming at V came to 5 bases and at J to 4 bases, leaving 1 base not matched to a gene.

The rearrangement links TRBV7-3 to TRBJ2-2; weak D call: TRBD2 (6 bases). With 0 bases removed from V and 3 bases from J, the gap between germline ends came to 11 bases. The CDR3 runs 16 residues. CDR1 and CDR2 (germline): SGHTA, FQGTGA. CDR3 residues: CASSLTGGIDTGELFF. CDR3 in DNA: TGTGCCAGCAGCTTAACGGGGGGAATAGACACCGGGGAGCTGTTTTTT. Drawing the rest from reference TRBV7-3 and TRBJ2-2, the complete variable domain is GAGVSQTPSNKVTEKGKYVELRCDPISGHTALYWYRQSLGQGPEFLIYFQGTGAADDSGLPNDRFFAVRPEGSVSTLKIQRTERGDSAVYLCASSLTGGIDTGELFFGEGSRLTVL.

The chain links TRBV7-2 to TRBJ2-3; D gene ambiguous. Germline V gene data show CDR1 as SGHTA and CDR2 as FQGNSA. This CDR3 contains 12 residues. V lost 5 bases to trimming and J lost 6 bases, with 9 bases between them. The CDR3 protein is CASSPPADTQYF. The DNA for the CDR3 is TGTGCCAGCAGCCCCCCTGCGGATACGCAGTATTTT.

In this sample, this clone turned up once. The V gene is TRBV11-2, the J gene TRBJ2-5; 9 nucleotides align to TRBD2. The germline V gene encodes CDR1 SGHAT and CDR2 FQNNGV. V was clipped by 1 base and J by 4 bases; unmatched bases: 10. This CDR3 has 17 amino acids. The DNA for the CDR3 is TGTGCCAGCAGCTTAGGATCTAGCGGGGTCAGGGGAGAGACCCAGTACTTC. It specifies CASSLGSSGVRGETQYF. Together with reference TRBV11-2 and TRBJ2-5, the CDR3 gives the full variable domain: EAGVAQSPRYKIIEKRQSVAFWCNPISGHATLYWYQQILGQGPKLLIQFQNNGVVDDSQLPKDRFSAERLKGVDSTLKIQPAKLEDSAVYLCASSLGSSGVRGETQYFGPGTRLLVL.

V is TRBV7-3 and J is TRBJ2-5; 7 positions agree with TRBD1. Germline values: CDR1 SGHTA, CDR2 FQGTGA. V was pared by 5 bases and J by 2 bases, with 8 bases of the junction left unmatched. The CDR3 has 15 amino acids. This CDR3 reads CASSPSGQTQETQYF. The CDR3 DNA is TGTGCCAGCAGCCCCTCGGGACAGACGCAAGAGACCCAGTACTTC.

The CDR3 DNA sequence: TGCGCCAGCTCCCGGGACACTGAAGCTTTCTTT. It specifies CASSRDTEAFF. The genes are TRBV10-1 and TRBJ1-1; D call uncertain. The CDR3 loop spans 11 amino acids. CDR1 and CDR2 from the germline V gene are WNHNN and SYGVQD (reference sequence). The V gene lost 8 bases and the J gene lost 3 bases, with 7 bases spanning the gap.

Remarks on this clone: The DNA is omitted, as the CDR3 cannot be located on it reliably, and the CDR3 follows TCRdb's listing. This chain uses TRBV5-6 with TRBJ2-3; whether TRBD2, the table's D call, matches the DNA was not checked. The length of the CDR3 is 14 amino acids, counting both ends. The germline CDR1 and CDR2 sequences are SGHDT and YYEEEE. The CDR3 sequence: CASSLVAGGSGEYF.

This chain joins TRBV28 and TRBJ2-1, with a possible D match to TRBD2 (7 bases). The germline V gene encodes CDR1 MDHEN and CDR2 SYDVKM. This CDR3 is 17 amino acids long. V was clipped by 3 bases and J by 4 bases, with 19 bases between them. In nucleotides, the CDR3 is TGTGCCAGCAGTTTGCCCAGGGGCGGGGGCTCATACAATGAGCAGTTCTTC. This translates into CASSLPRGGGSYNEQFF.

The gene calls are TRBV6-4 and TRBJ2-3; 9 bases line up with TRBD2. V lost 8 bases to trimming and J lost 6 bases; unmatched junction nucleotides: 9. This CDR3 comprises 14 residues. Germline V gives CDR1 MRHNA, CDR2 SNTAGT. The CDR3 DNA follows: TGTGCCAGCGGAAAGGGACTAGCCGGGGATACGCAGTATTTT. The encoded protein is CASGKGLAGDTQYF.

The chain recombines TRBV19 with TRBJ1-2, with TRBD1 as a possible D gene (5 bases). The V end was cut by 7 bases, the J end by 2 bases, with 14 bases between. The CDR3 spans 14 residues. Germline values: CDR1 LNHDA, CDR2 SQIVND (reference sequence). For the CDR3, the DNA is TGTGCCAGTACCCGCAAGGCAGGGAACTATGGCTACACCTTC. Residues: CASTRKAGNYGYTF.

The chain combines TRBV5-1 with TRBJ1-2; TRBD1 might be the D (6 bases). The V end lost 0 bases, the J end lost 4 bases, and 16 bases lay between the germline ends. CDR3 length: 16 amino acids. CDR1 is SGHRS, CDR2 YFSETQ, per germline. CDR3 DNA: TGCGCCAGCAGCTTGGGTGTGAGCGGGGGCGGCTATGGCTACACCTTC. It translates to CASSLGVSGGGYGYTF.

This rearrangement joins TRBV5-8 to TRBJ2-1; a possible D gene is TRBD2 (6 bases). The germline CDR1 and CDR2 sequences are SGHTS and YDEGEE. V was cut by 6 bases and J by 5 bases, with 18 bases left in between. This CDR3 spans 15 amino acids. For the CDR3, the DNA is TGTGCCAGCACCTCCCCAGGAGGGCCCCACAATGAGCAGTTCTTC. Its translation: CASTSPGGPHNEQFF.

This sequence joins TRBV27 and TRBJ1-2, with a weak D call TRBD1 (6 bases). This CDR3 has 12 amino acids. V gave up 6 bases and J gave up 6 bases, with 11 bases separating them. CDR1 is MNHEY, CDR2 SMNVEV, per germline (reference sequence). DNA for the CDR3: TGTGCCAGCAGGGCGACAGGCCATGGCTACACCTTC. It is translated as CASRATGHGYTF.

V and J are TRBV7-9 and TRBJ1-1; possible D gene TRBD1, 5 bases. CDR1 is SEHNR, CDR2 FQNEAQ, per germline (reference sequence). V was trimmed by 1 base and J by 4 bases, leaving 19 bases between them. This CDR3 spans 17 amino acids. CDR3 loop: CASSLGVGRSRGTEAFF. CDR3 sequence (DNA): TGTGCCAGCAGCTTAGGGGTCGGACGGTCAAGGGGCACTGAAGCTTTCTTT.

J is TRBJ2-3 and V is TRBV14, with 10 bases lining up with TRBD2. The CDR3 has 16 residues. V lost 3 bases to trimming and J lost 1 base; unmatched junction nucleotides: 4. Germline assignment: CDR1 SGHDN and CDR2 FVKESK. The CDR3 spells CASSQKAGGRTDTQYF. The CDR3 bases are TGTGCCAGCAGCCAGAAAGCGGGGGGGCGCACAGATACGCAGTATTTT.

The chain carries TRBV2 and TRBJ1-3; D may be TRBD1 (5 bases). CDR1 is SNHLY, CDR2 FYNNEI, per germline. There are 15 residues in the CDR3. The V end was cut by 2 bases, the J end by 3 bases, with 11 bases between. The CDR3, as DNA: TGTGCCAGCAGTGAAAGGCAGGGAAGTGGAAACACCATATATTTT. Translation: CASSERQGSGNTIYF. Full variable domain (remainder filled in from reference TRBV2 and TRBJ1-3): EPEVTQTPSHQVTQMGQEVILRCVPISNHLYFYWYRQILGQKVEFLVSFYNNEISEKSEIFDDQFSVERPDGSNFTLKIRSTKLEDSAMYFCASSERQGSGNTIYFGEGSWLTVV.